This T cell receptor (beta chain) was documented in a study of blood T cell repertoires in COVID-19 (dated by TCRdb to about 2020). Context from the whole study: Samples covering the acute and convalescent phases of COVID-19 were provided by collaborators in the United States, Italy and Spain. The prospective study material was composed of cDNA or gDNA derived from T cells, B-cell-depleted T cells, or PBMCs. The sample metadata nearly always contained a de-identified subject ID, COVID-19 status, age in years and sex. The samples were drawn from two sources: the first 160 participants of the ongoing ImmuneRACE study, and 1,200 or so subjects contributed by 6 global collaborators. HLA class I and class II types, where available, came from metadata supplied by the sample provider rather than from assay-based typing. Deeply sampled blood TCRbeta repertoires from subjects exposed to, actively infected with, or recovered from COVID-19 were included in the dataset. A freely available public database, intended as a resource for researchers studying the immune response to SARS-CoV-2, is where the repertoires were released.

The paper's findings and limits, for the study overall: Clinical and demographic metadata were provided uncurated, with the amount varying by source and participant.

The CDR3 numbers 14 residues from cysteine through phenylalanine. The sequence is cut down to CDR3 DNA, 42 bases in frame from base 1. CDR1 MNHNY and CDR2 SVGAGI are derived from the germline V gene (reference sequence). Here V drops 7 bases and J drops 4 bases, and the junction holds 9 bases not matched to any gene. TCRbeta CDR3 regions were amplified from genomic DNA by means of the immunoSEQ Assay, a bias-controlled multiplex PCR. The authors' pipeline ran thus. Nucleated cell counts per sample were estimated from amplification of reference gene primers within the assay. Sequence reads were collapsed and filtered to measure the absolute abundance of every unique TCRbeta CDR3 rearrangement. For each sample, productive Simpson clonality was calculated as the square root of Simpson's diversity index over productive rearrangements. TCRdb's version of the immuneACCESS table is confined to in-frame rearrangements and falls short of the full clone set. An unresolved V gene accounts for under half of the shortfall where checked; the remainder is of unknown origin. The V and J calls and the clone size are those of that table, but D and trimming were determined from the DNA. In all, the sample holds 150,000 to 200,000 clones, and around 90% of those were seen once. The top ten clones comprise under 5% of the sample.

Another Seattle source contributed samples from volunteer blood donors who had recovered from COVID-19. The collaborating institutions used their own protocols to collect whole blood in K2EDTA tubes. For TCRbeta analysis, collaborators shipped samples in one of three forms: frozen whole blood, isolated PBMCs, or DNA extracted from either of those sample types. Remarks on this clone: Its antigen has not been determined. No clone much larger than this one lies a single base away; base qualities are absent.

This TCR derives from a woman aged 55-75 years who had recovered from COVID-19. The chain links TRBV6-6 with TRBJ1-1; 7 central bases correspond to TRBD1. Input material: peripheral blood. The CDR3 amino acid sequence is: CASTINRGSTEAFF. The DNA reads as follows: TGTGCCAGCACCATAAACAGGGGTAGCACTGAAGCTTTCTTT.